Below, 25 T cell receptor beta chains from the same sample are listed, as sequenced in a study of cytomegalovirus exposure and HLA in healthy donors. Generated by immunoSEQ multiplex PCR, the TCRdb table keeps only in-frame clones and is missing some. The top ten hold roughly 0.38% of the sample, which has 250,000 to 300,000 clones, nearly 90% seen once. Material: PBMCs. These receptors came from a woman between 18 and 30 years old in good health and CMV-seronegative.

The V and J genes are TRBV11-2 and TRBJ1-1, with D possibly matching TRBD1 (6 bases). Per germline, CDR1 SGHAT and CDR2 FQNNGV. This CDR3 contains 15 residues. Trimming shortened V by 4 bases and J by 5 bases, and 17 bases separated the two germline ends. The CDR3 DNA reads as TGTGCCAGCAGCTCACTGGGGCAGGGGACGACTGAAGCTTTCTTT. Its translation: CASSSLGQGTTEAFF. Variable domain in full (rest from reference TRBV11-2 and TRBJ1-1): EAGVAQSPRYKIIEKRQSVAFWCNPISGHATLYWYQQILGQGPKLLIQFQNNGVVDDSQLPKDRFSAERLKGVDSTLKIQPAKLEDSAVYLCASSSLGQGTTEAFFGQGTRLTVV.

This chain connects TRBV6-6 to TRBJ1-2, with D hard to call. Germline V gene lookup returns CDR1 MNHNY and CDR2 SVGAGI (reference sequence). There are 11 residues in the CDR3. V was shortened by 5 bases and J by 14 bases, with 15 bases between the two germline ends. In nucleotides, the CDR3 is TGTGCCAGCAGTGAGGGCCCTCCGGGTACCTTC. This translates into CASSEGPPGTF.

CDR3 region: CASSSAGTVYNSPLHF. For the CDR3, the DNA is TGTGCCAGCAGTTCCGCCGGGACAGTTTATAATTCACCCCTCCACTTT. This sequence joins TRBV27 and TRBJ1-6; 7 positions agree with TRBD1. V lost 4 bases to trimming and J lost 4 bases; unmatched junction nucleotides: 7. There are 16 residues in the CDR3. CDR1 is MNHEY and CDR2 is SMNVEV in the germline V gene (reference sequence).

The chain links TRBV6-5 to TRBJ2-7; D is perhaps TRBD1 (5 bases). CDR3 size: 13 residues. V lost 2 bases and J 2 bases, leaving 7 bases between the germline ends. Germline CDR1 and CDR2: MNHEY and SVGAGI. The CDR3 region is CASSYRGPYEQYV. The CDR3 coding sequence is TGTGCCAGCAGTTACAGGGGCCCCTACGAGCAGTACGTC.

V gene TRBV6-6 combines with J gene TRBJ2-1, with 10 bases identical to TRBD2. V dropped 6 bases and J dropped 4; count of bases not matched to a gene: 6. This CDR3 comprises 15 residues. Germline V gene sequence: CDR1 MNHNY, CDR2 SVGAGI (reference sequence). CDR3 sequence (DNA): TGTGCCAGCAGCCAAACTAGCGGGGAGTACAATGAGCAGTTCTTC. It encodes CASSQTSGEYNEQFF.

This clone was counted only a few times. The chain is built from TRBV5-1 and TRBJ1-2; TRBD1 agrees at 9 bases. Per germline, CDR1 SGHRS and CDR2 YFSETQ. This CDR3 is 15 amino acids long. V lost 3 bases, J lost 6 bases, and 9 bases stayed unmatched. The CDR3 coding sequence is TGCGCCAGCAGCTCCTTACAGGGGGCAGTAGATGGCTACACCTTC. Its translation: CASSSLQGAVDGYTF.

The V call is TRBV18, the J call TRBJ1-1; a weak D match, TRBD1 (6 bases). The CDR3 is made up of 14 amino acids. Trimming pared 7 bases from V and 4 bases from J, leaving 16 bases between. From germline, CDR1 is KGHSH and CDR2 LQKENI. CDR3 sequence (DNA): TGTGCCAGCTTTAGCACGCAGGGGAGCACTGAAGCTTTCTTT. It yields the protein CASFSTQGSTEAFF.

The V call is TRBV5-1, the J call TRBJ2-7; D possibly corresponds to TRBD2 (7 bases). The CDR3 covers 12 residues. The V end was cut by 4 bases, the J end by 7 bases, with 12 bases between. The germline V gene encodes CDR1 SGHRS and CDR2 YFSETQ. CDR3 amino acids: CASSPGGREQYF. The CDR3 DNA reads as TGCGCCAGCAGCCCGGGGGGCAGGGAGCAGTACTTC.

The V call is TRBV6-4, the J call TRBJ2-3; no clear D gene. Deletions cut 6 bases from V and 6 bases from J, with 13 bases between. The CDR3 spans 13 residues. Germline V gives CDR1 MRHNA, CDR2 SNTAGT. In DNA, the CDR3 is TGTGCCAGCAGCAGCCAGGCCGCGGATACGCAGTATTTT. This gives the protein CASSSQAADTQYF.

This clone was observed a single time. The chain joins TRBV19 to TRBJ1-2, with a weak D call TRBD1 (5 bases). The CDR3 loop spans 14 amino acids. Germline CDR1 and CDR2: LNHDA and SQIVND (reference sequence). Trimming took 6 bases from V and 1 from J, leaving 12 bases between them. The CDR3: CASRGLPHNYGYTF. CDR3 sequence (DNA): TGTGCCAGTAGGGGACTACCCCATAACTATGGCTACACCTTC.

The chain is built from TRBV5-4 and TRBJ2-7, with D unresolved. Trimming pared 0 bases from V and 2 bases from J, leaving 9 bases between. Germline lookup yields CDR1 SGHNT and CDR2 YYREEE (reference sequence). This CDR3 spans 14 amino acids. CDR3 region: CASSLDPYTYEQYF. In DNA, the CDR3 is TGTGCCAGCAGCTTGGATCCGTATACCTACGAGCAGTACTTC.

The chain carries TRBV27 and TRBJ2-7; TRBD2 matches 13 bases. CDR1 and CDR2 from the germline V gene are MNHEY and SMNVEV (reference sequence). The CDR3 is 18 residues long. Unmatched junction bases numbered 8, after V lost 3 bases and J lost 0 bases. CDR3 nucleotides: TGTGCCAGCAGTTTGAGACTAGCGGGGGGATCTGTCTCCTACGAGCAGTACTTC. Its translation is CASSLRLAGGSVSYEQYF.

The V gene is TRBV9, the J gene TRBJ2-7, with D uncertain. The CDR3 has 15 amino acids. Germline CDR1 and CDR2: SGDLS and YYNGEE. Trimming stripped 4 bases from V and 4 bases from J, with 18 bases between. CDR3 bases: TGTGCCAGCAGCTTAGACGGGTCCCCCGCATACGAGCAGTACTTC. The encoded protein is CASSLDGSPAYEQYF.

This chain connects TRBV27 to TRBJ2-3; possible D gene TRBD1, 5 bases. The CDR3 totals 14 residues. CDR1 and CDR2 from the germline V gene are MNHEY and SMNVEV (reference sequence). V was shortened by 4 bases and J by 1 base, with 9 bases between the two germline ends. CDR3 nucleotide sequence: TGTGCCAGCAGTTCCAGGGCCCGCACAGATACGCAGTATTTT. As protein: CASSSRARTDTQYF.

This chain links TRBV18 with TRBJ1-1; D not resolved. CDR3 size: 15 residues. Germline V lookup: CDR1 KGHSH, CDR2 LQKENI. The V gene lost 0 bases and the J gene lost 4 bases, with 12 bases spanning the gap. CDR3 coding DNA: TGTGCCAGCTCACCACCGCTGAGCAGGCTCACTGAAGCTTTCTTT. Translation gives CASSPPLSRLTEAFF.

On this clone itself: The sample contains more than one DNA sequence encoding this CDR3. The chain employs TRBV10-2 and TRBJ1-1; unclear D gene. Trimming removed 7 bases at V and 1 base at J, with 4 bases between. Germline V lookup: CDR1 WSHSY, CDR2 SAAADI. This CDR3 has 11 amino acids. The CDR3 reads CASTGNTEAFF. Written as DNA, the CDR3 is TGCGCCAGCACGGGGAACACTGAAGCTTTCTTT.

The rearrangement links TRBV28 to TRBJ2-5; D is unclear. V dropped 2 bases and J dropped 2 bases, with 9 bases sitting between them. The CDR3 consists of 14 residues. Germline V lookup: CDR1 MDHEN, CDR2 SYDVKM. CDR3 nucleotide sequence: TGTGCCAGCAGTTTACCAGTCATACAAGAGACCCAGTACTTC. It specifies CASSLPVIQETQYF.

The gene calls are TRBV6-1 and TRBJ1-1, with TRBD1 matching 8 bases. CDR1 and CDR2 (germline): MNHNS, SASEGT. J lost 1 base, V lost 5 bases, and 3 bases had no gene match. There are 14 residues in the CDR3. The DNA for the CDR3 is TGTGCCAGCAGTACACAGGGGGGGAACACTGAAGCTTTCTTT. Amino acids: CASSTQGGNTEAFF.

V gene TRBV19 combines with J gene TRBJ1-5; D gene ambiguous. Trimming pared 3 bases from V and 3 bases from J, leaving 15 bases between. This CDR3 is built from 16 residues. Germline assignment: CDR1 LNHDA and CDR2 SQIVND (reference sequence). CDR3 sequence (DNA): TGTGCCAGTAGTATTCTTCCCCCCGGAGACAATCAGCCCCAGCATTTT. As protein: CASSILPPGDNQPQHF.

The rearrangement links TRBV10-3 to TRBJ2-3; the D gene is possibly TRBD2 (7 bases). The CDR3 is 13 amino acids. CDR1 ENHRY and CDR2 SYGVKD come from the germline V gene. Trimming stripped 6 bases from V and 4 bases from J, with 11 bases between. The CDR3 loop reads CAIRGGAADTQYF. CDR3 bases: TGTGCCATCAGGGGGGGGGCCGCAGATACGCAGTATTTT.

The chain links TRBV7-6 to TRBJ2-1, with D maybe TRBD1 (5 bases). V lost 5 bases, J lost 0 bases, and 17 bases lay in between. Germline V CDR1 and CDR2: SGHVS, FNYEAQ. CDR3 length: 17 amino acids. The DNA of the CDR3 is TGTGCCAGCAGCCCAGCCCCCCAGGGAAGCTCCTACAATGAGCAGTTCTTC. This sequence encodes CASSPAPQGSSYNEQFF.

This clone was picked up one time. The chain carries TRBV7-9 and TRBJ1-1; D ambiguous. Germline CDR1 reads SEHNR; CDR2 reads FQNEAQ (reference sequence). Trimming stripped 2 bases from V and 3 bases from J, with 22 bases between. The CDR3 contains 18 residues. CDR3: CASSLREVAGWLHTEAFF. The CDR3 DNA reads TGTGCCAGCAGCTTACGGGAGGTGGCAGGTTGGTTGCACACTGAAGCTTTCTTT.

This clone was seen just once. The chain is built from TRBV11-2 and TRBJ2-5; 12 nucleotides agree with TRBD2. The J segment lost 3 bases and the V segment lost 0 bases, leaving 14 bases of the junction unmatched. The CDR3 is 20 residues long. Germline CDR1 SGHAT, CDR2 FQNNGV. The CDR3 loop is CASSLDSGLAGTNYEETQYF. CDR3 nucleotide sequence: TGTGCCAGCAGCTTAGATTCGGGACTAGCGGGCACCAATTACGAAGAGACCCAGTACTTC.

The rearrangement uses TRBV28 and TRBJ1-2; D might be TRBD1 (5 bases). This CDR3 region has 13 residues. Germline loops: CDR1 MDHEN, CDR2 SYDVKM. Trimming shortened V by 6 bases and J by 3 bases, and 11 bases separated the two germline ends. The CDR3 sequence is CASSRRGDYGYTF. CDR3 in DNA: TGTGCCAGCAGCCGCCGGGGGGACTATGGCTACACCTTC.

This clone appeared a single time. The chain has TRBV6-1 and TRBJ2-7; 7 bases agree with TRBD1. Trimming cost V 5 bases and J 2 bases; bases outside gene matches: 9. The CDR3 is made up of 15 amino acids. Germline V CDR1 and CDR2: MNHNS, SASEGT. The CDR3 DNA reads TGTGCCAGCAGTCGGGACAGAATGGGAACCTACGAGCAGTACTTC. Amino acid sequence: CASSRDRMGTYEQYF.